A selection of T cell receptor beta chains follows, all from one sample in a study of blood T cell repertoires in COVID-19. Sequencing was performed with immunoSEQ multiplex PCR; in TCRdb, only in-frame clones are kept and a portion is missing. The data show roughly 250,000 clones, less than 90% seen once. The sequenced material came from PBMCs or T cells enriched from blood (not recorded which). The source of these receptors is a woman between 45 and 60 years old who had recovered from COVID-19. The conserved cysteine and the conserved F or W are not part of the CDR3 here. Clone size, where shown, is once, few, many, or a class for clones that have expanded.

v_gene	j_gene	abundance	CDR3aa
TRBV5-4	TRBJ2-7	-	ASSLRTSGRAWEQY
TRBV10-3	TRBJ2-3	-	AISESGQGRSTDTQY
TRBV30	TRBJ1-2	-	AWSRQRYGYT
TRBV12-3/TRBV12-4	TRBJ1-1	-	ASSHRGNTEAF
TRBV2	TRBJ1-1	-	ASSLTGEANTEAF
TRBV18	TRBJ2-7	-	ASSPTPGQGAYEQY
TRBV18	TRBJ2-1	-	ASCPSGRSLDEQF
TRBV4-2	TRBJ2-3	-	ASSQGLSRDTQY
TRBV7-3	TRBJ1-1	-	ASSPRQSGTEAF
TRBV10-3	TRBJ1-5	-	ATSPGGGLGQPQH
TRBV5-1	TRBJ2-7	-	ASSLPPSGRNYEQY
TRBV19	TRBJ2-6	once	ASSASGEDNVLT
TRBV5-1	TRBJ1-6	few	ASSSEGSYNSPLH